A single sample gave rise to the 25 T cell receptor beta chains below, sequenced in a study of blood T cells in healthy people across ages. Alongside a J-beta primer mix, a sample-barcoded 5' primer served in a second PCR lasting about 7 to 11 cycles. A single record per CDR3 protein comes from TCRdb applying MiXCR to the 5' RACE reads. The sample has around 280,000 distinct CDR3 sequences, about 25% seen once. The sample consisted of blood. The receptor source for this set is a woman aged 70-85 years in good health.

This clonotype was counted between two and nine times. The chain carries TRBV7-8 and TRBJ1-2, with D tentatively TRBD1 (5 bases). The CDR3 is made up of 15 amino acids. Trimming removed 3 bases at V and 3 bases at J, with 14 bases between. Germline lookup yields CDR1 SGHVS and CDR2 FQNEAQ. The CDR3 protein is CASSFQGSPDYGYTF. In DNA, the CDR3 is TGTGCCAGCAGCTTTCAGGGTTCGCCTGACTATGGCTACACCTTC.

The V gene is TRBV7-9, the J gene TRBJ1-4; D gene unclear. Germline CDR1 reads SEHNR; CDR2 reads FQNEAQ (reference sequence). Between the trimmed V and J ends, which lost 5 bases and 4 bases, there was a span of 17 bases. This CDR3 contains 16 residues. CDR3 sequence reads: CASSPTRTGSNEKLFF. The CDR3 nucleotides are TGTGCCAGCAGCCCTACCCGGACGGGAAGTAATGAAAAACTGTTTTTT.

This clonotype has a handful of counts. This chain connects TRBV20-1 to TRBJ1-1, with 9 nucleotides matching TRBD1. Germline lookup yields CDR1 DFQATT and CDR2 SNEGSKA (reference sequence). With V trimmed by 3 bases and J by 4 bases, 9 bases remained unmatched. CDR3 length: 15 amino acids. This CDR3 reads CSARAENRGPTEAFF. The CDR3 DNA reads TGCAGTGCTAGGGCAGAAAACAGGGGGCCCACTGAAGCTTTCTTT.

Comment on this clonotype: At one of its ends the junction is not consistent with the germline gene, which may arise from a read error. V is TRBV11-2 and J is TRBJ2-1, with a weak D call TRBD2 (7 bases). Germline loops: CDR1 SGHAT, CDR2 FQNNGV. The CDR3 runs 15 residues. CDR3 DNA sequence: TGTGCCAGCAGCTTAGATATGGGGGGGCGGGATAGGGTTAACTTC. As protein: CASSLDMGGRDRVNF.

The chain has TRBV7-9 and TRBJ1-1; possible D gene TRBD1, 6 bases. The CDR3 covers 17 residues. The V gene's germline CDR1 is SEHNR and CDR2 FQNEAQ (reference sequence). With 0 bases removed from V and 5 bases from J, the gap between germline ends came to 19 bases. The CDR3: CASSLAYVGQIRTEAFF. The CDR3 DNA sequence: TGTGCCAGCAGCTTAGCTTACGTCGGACAGATTCGGACTGAAGCTTTCTTT.

CDR3 DNA sequence: TGCAGTGCCAGGTGGGGGGGCCCGAGCGGACACAATGAGCAGTTCTTC. Translation gives CSARWGGPSGHNEQFF. V gene TRBV20-1 combines with J gene TRBJ2-1, with a weak D call TRBD2 (7 bases). CDR3 size: 16 residues. CDR1 is DFQATT, CDR2 SNEGSKA, per germline (reference sequence). Trimming stripped 6 bases from V and 5 bases from J, with 23 bases between.

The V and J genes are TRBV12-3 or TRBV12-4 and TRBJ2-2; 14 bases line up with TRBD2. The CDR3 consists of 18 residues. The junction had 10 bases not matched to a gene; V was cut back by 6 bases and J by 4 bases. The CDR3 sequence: CASRLGLAGATFTGELFF. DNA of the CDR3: TGTGCCAGCAGACTGGGACTAGCGGGAGCCACCTTCACCGGGGAGCTGTTTTTT.

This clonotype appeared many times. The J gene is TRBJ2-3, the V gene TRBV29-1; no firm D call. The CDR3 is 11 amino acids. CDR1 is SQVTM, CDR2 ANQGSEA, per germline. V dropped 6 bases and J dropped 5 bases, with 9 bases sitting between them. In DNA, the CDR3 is TGCAGCGTCTCGACGGGAGATACGCAGTATTTT. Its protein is CSVSTGDTQYF.

The CDR3 sequence: CSARGPPSPRGTKNIQYF. The CDR3, as DNA: TGCAGTGCTAGAGGCCCCCCGAGCCCCCGAGGGACCAAAAACATTCAGTACTTC. V gene TRBV20-1 combines with J gene TRBJ2-4; possible D gene TRBD2, 5 bases. The length of the CDR3 is 18 residues. Germline CDR1 DFQATT, CDR2 SNEGSKA (reference sequence). Deletions cut 1 base from V and 2 bases from J, with 21 bases between.

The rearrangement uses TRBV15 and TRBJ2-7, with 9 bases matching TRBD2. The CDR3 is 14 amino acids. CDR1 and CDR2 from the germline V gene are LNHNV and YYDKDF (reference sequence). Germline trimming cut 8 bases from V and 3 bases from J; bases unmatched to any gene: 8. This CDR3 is CATGGGGTDYEQYF. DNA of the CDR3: TGTGCCACCGGCGGGGGGGGGACCGACTACGAGCAGTACTTC.

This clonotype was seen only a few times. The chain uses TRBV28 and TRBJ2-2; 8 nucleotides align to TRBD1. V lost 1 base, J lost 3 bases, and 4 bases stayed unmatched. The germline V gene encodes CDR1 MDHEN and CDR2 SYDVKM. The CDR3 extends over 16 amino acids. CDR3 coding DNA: TGTGCCAGCAGTTTATTGGGACAGGTTGACACCGGGGAGCTGTTTTTT. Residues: CASSLLGQVDTGELFF.

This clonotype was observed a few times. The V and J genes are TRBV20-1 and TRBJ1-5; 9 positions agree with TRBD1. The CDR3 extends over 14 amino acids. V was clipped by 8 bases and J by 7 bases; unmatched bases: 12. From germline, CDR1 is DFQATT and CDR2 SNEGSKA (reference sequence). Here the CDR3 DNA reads TGCAGTACTATCCGGGACAGGGAGGGGCAGCCCCAGCATTTT. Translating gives CSTIRDREGQPQHF.

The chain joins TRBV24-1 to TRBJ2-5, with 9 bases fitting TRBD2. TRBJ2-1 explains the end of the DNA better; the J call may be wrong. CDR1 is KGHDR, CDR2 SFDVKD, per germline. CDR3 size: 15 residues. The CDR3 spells CATSDVAGVENEQFF. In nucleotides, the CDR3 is TGTGCCACCAGTGATGTAGCGGGAGTGGAAAATGAGCAGTTCTTC.

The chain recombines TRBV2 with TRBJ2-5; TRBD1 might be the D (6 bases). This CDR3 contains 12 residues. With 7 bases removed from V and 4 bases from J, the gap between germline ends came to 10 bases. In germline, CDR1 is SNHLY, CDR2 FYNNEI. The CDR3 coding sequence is TGTGCCAGCACGGACAGTGGAGAGACCCAGTACTTC. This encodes CASTDSGETQYF.

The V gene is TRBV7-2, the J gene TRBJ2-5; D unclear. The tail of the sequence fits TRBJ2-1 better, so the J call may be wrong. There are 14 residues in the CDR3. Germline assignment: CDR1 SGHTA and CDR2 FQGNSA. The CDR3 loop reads CASSLAQSNNEQFF. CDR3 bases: TGTGCCAGCAGCTTAGCACAGTCCAACAATGAGCAGTTCTTC.

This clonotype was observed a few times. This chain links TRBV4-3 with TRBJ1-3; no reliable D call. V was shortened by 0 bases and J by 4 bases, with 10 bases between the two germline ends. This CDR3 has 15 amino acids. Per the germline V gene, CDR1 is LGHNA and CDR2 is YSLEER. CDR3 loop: CASSQDTGYGNTIYF. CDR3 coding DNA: TGCGCCAGCAGCCAAGATACGGGGTACGGAAACACCATATATTTT.

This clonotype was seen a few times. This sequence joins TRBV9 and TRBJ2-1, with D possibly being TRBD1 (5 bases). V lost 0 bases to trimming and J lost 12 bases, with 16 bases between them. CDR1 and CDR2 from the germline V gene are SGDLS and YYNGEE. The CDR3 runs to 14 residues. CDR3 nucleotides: TGTGCCAGCAGCGTAGCTACGACCTCTGGGGCGCAGTTCTTC. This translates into CASSVATTSGAQFF.

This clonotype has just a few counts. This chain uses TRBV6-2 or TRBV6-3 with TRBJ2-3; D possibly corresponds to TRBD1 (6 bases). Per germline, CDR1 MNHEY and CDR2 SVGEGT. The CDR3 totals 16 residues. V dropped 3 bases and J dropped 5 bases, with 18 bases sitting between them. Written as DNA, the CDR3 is TGTGCCAGCAGTTATTCCCTAGGGGGAGACCAAGATACGCAGTATTTT. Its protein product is CASSYSLGGDQDTQYF.

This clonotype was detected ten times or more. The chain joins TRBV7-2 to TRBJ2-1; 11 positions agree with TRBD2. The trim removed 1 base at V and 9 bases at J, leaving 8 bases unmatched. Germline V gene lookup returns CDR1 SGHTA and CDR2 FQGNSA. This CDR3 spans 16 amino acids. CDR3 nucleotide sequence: TGTGCCAGCAGCTTAGGGGGTAGCGGGGGGGGCGGTGAGCAGTTCTTC. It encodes CASSLGGSGGGGEQFF.

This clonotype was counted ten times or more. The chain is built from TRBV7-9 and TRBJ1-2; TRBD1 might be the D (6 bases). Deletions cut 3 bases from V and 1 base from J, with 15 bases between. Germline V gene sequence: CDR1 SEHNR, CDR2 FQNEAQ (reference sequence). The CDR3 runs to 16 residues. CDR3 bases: TGTGCCAGCAGCTTCCTGGCAGGGGCACTTAACTATGGCTACACCTTC. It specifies CASSFLAGALNYGYTF.

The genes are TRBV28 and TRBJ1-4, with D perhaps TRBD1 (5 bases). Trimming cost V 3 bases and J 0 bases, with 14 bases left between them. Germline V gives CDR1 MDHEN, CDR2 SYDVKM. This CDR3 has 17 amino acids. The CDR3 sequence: CASSLAGTSATNEKLFF. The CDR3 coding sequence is TGTGCCAGCAGTTTGGCAGGGACCAGCGCAACTAATGAAAAACTGTTTTTT.

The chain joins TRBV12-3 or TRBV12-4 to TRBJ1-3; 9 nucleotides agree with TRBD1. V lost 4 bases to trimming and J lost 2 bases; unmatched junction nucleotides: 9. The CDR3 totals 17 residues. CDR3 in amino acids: CASSSPRDRVTGNTIYF. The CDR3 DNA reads TGTGCCAGCAGTTCCCCCCGGGACAGGGTGACTGGAAACACCATATATTTT.

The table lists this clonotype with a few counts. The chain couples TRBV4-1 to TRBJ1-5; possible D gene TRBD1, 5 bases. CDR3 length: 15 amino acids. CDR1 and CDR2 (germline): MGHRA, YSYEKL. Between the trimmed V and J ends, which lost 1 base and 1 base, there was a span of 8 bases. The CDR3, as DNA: TGCGCCAGCAGCCAAGCAGGGAGCAGCAATCAGCCCCAGCATTTT. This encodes CASSQAGSSNQPQHF.

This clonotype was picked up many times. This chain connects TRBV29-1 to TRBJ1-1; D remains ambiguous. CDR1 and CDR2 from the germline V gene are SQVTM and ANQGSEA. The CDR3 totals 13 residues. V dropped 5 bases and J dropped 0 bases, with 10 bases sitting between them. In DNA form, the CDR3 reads TGCAGCGTTTATCAGATCATGAACACTGAAGCTTTCTTT. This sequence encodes CSVYQIMNTEAFF.

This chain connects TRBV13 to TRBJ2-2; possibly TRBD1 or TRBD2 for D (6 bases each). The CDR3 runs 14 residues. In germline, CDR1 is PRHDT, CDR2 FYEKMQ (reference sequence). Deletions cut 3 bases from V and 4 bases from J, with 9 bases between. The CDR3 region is CASSFGGGTGELFF. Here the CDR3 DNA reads TGTGCCAGCAGCTTCGGAGGGGGCACCGGGGAGCTGTTTTTT.